The 2 T cell receptor beta chains below were found in one sample sequenced in a study of blood T cell repertoires in COVID-19. Data came from immunoSEQ multiplex PCR; TCRdb stores just in-frame clones and leaves some out. The sample records 200,000 to 300,000 clones, 80% to 90% being singletons. Sequencing input: peripheral blood. The receptors here all came from a woman between 45 and 65 years old with acute or convalescent COVID-19.

The chain is built from TRBV9 and TRBJ2-3; TRBD1 is a possible D gene (6 bases). Germline CDR1 SGDLS, CDR2 YYNGEE. V shed 2 bases and J shed 8 bases, with 9 bases lying between them. The CDR3 has 12 residues. The CDR3 spells CASSVGAGTQYF. The CDR3 bases are TGTGCCAGCAGCGTGGGGGCGGGTACGCAGTATTTT.

The J gene is TRBJ1-6, the V gene TRBV5-4, with TRBD1 matching 7 bases. The germline CDR1 and CDR2 sequences are SGHNT and YYREEE (reference sequence). The CDR3 extends over 14 amino acids. V shed 4 bases, J shed 7 bases, and the junction held 5 bases outside the gene matches. CDR3 in amino acids: CASSLRGRNSPLHF. DNA of the CDR3: TGTGCCAGCAGCCTCAGGGGGAGGAATTCACCCCTCCACTTT.